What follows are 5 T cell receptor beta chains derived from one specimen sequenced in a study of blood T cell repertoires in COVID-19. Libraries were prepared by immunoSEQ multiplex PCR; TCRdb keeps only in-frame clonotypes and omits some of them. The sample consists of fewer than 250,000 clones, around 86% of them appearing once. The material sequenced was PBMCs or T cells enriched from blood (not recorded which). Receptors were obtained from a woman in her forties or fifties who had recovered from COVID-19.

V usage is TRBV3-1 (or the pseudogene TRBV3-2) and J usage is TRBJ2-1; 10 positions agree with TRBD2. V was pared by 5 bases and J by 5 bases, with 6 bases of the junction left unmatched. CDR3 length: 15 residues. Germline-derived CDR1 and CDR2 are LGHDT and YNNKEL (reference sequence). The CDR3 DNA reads TGTGCCAGCAGCACGACTAGCGGGCCTAACAATGAGCAGTTCTTC. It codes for CASSTTSGPNNEQFF.

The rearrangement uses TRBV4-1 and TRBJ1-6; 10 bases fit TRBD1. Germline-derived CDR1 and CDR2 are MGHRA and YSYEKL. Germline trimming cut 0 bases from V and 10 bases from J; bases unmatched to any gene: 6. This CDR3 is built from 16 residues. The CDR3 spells CASSQEDRGGRSPLHF. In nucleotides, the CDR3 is TGCGCCAGCAGCCAAGAGGACAGGGGGGGACGCTCACCCCTCCACTTT.

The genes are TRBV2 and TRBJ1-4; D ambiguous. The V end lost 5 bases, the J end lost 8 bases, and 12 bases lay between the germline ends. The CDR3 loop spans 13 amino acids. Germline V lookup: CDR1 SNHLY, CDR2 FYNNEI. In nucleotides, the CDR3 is TGTGCCAGCAGTAGGGAGAGGGCGGAAAAACTGTTTTTT. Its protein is CASSRERAEKLFF.

The CDR3 coding sequence is TGCGCCAGCAGCTTGCTGAGGCCAGGGGACGAGCAGTACTTC. Translation: CASSLLRPGDEQYF. This chain connects TRBV5-1 to TRBJ2-7, with D perhaps TRBD1 (6 bases). Germline CDR1 reads SGHRS; CDR2 reads YFSETQ. Trimming shortened V by 1 base and J by 5 bases, and 13 bases separated the two germline ends. There are 14 residues in the CDR3. Looking up the rest from reference TRBV5-1 and TRBJ2-7 gives the full variable domain: KAGVTQTPRYLIKTRGQQVTLSCSPISGHRSVSWYQQTPGQGLQFLFEYFSETQRNKGNFPGRFSGRQFSNSRSEMNVSTLELGDSALYLCASSLLRPGDEQYFGPGTRLTVT.

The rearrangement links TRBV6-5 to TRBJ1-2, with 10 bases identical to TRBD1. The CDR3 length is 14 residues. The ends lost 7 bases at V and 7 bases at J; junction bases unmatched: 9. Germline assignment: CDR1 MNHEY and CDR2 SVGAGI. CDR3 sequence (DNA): TGTGCCAGCACCCTTAGACAGGGGGCCGTTGGCTACACCTTC. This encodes CASTLRQGAVGYTF.